This is a list of T cell receptor beta chains from one sample in a study of identical twins. Using its own MiXCR run on the 5' RACE reads, TCRdb lists one record per CDR3 protein. Here the sample spans about 730,000 distinct CDR3 sequences, 21% being singletons. The sample also formed part of further work on T cells expressing NK-cell markers.

Sequenced input: PBMCs. The receptor set was obtained from a young woman in good health. CDR3s include the opening cysteine and the closing phenylalanine or tryptophan. A D gene is named only where the DNA matches it firmly. Rows may omit the clone size; those that give it use once, few, many or a size class.

size: -
V: TRBV6-6
J: TRBJ2-3
length: 11
D: -
CDR3: CASKADRKQYF
DNA: TGTGCCAGCAAGGCGGACAGAAAGCAGTATTTT

size: -
V: TRBV5-6
J: TRBJ2-7
length: 17
D: TRBD1
CDR3: CARSSATQGAISHEQYF
DNA: TGTGCCAGGAGCTCAGCCACCCAGGGGGCGATAAGTCACGAGCAGTACTTC

size: few
V: TRBV29-1
J: TRBJ1-1
length: 13
D: -
CDR3: CSVGGARRTEAFF
DNA: TGCAGCGTCGGCGGGGCCCGGCGAACTGAAGCTTTCTTT

size: few
V: TRBV20-1
J: TRBJ2-7
length: 16
D: -
CDR3: CSARDPGGVSSYEQYF
DNA: TGCAGTGCTAGAGATCCCGGCGGGGTGAGCTCCTACGAGCAGTACTTC

size: many
V: TRBV7-6
J: TRBJ2-1
length: 18
D: -
CDR3: CASSFIGRGSISYNEQFF
DNA: TGTGCCAGCAGCTTCATAGGGAGGGGGAGTATTTCCTACAATGAGCAGTTCTTC

size: few
V: TRBV6-6
J: TRBJ2-7
length: 12
D: -
CDR3: CASSYSSWEQYF
DNA: TGTGCCAGCAGTTACTCGAGCTGGGAGCAGTACTTC

size: -
V: TRBV5-6
J: TRBJ2-7
length: 14
D: TRBD1
CDR3: CASSLVPTGAEQYF
DNA: TGTGCCAGCAGCTTGGTACCCACAGGGGCCGAGCAGTACTTC

size: -
V: TRBV6-2/TRBV6-3
J: TRBJ1-1
length: 15
D: TRBD1
CDR3: CASSNSRTGGTEAFF
DNA: TGTGCCAGCAGTAACAGCCGAACAGGGGGCACTGAAGCTTTCTTT

size: many
V: TRBV5-1
J: TRBJ2-5
length: 16
D: -
CDR3: CASSLGSSGGGETQYF
DNA: TGCGCCAGCAGCTTGGGAAGCAGCGGCGGTGGTGAGACCCAGTACTTC

size: -
V: TRBV7-2
J: TRBJ2-3
length: 13
D: -
CDR3: CASSLEVVDTQYF
DNA: TGTGCCAGCAGCTTGGAGGTGGTGGATACGCAGTATTTT

size: few
V: TRBV24-1
J: TRBJ2-1
length: 13
D: TRBD1
CDR3: CATSARQGTEQFF
DNA: TGTGCCACCAGTGCGAGACAGGGGACTGAGCAGTTCTTC

size: -
V: TRBV15
J: TRBJ2-1
length: 13
D: -
CDR3: CATSNQGYNEQFF
DNA: TGTGCCACCAGCAACCAGGGTTACAATGAGCAGTTCTTC

size: -
V: TRBV30
J: TRBJ2-7
length: 15
D: -
CDR3: CAWSFPDSGRGEQYF
DNA: TGTGCCTGGTCTTTCCCCGACAGTGGCCGGGGCGAGCAGTACTTC

size: -
V: TRBV6-1
J: TRBJ2-1
length: 14
D: -
CDR3: CASRGLPRDNEQFF
DNA: TGTGCCAGCCGTGGCCTTCCCCGCGACAATGAGCAGTTCTTC

size: -
V: TRBV12-3/TRBV12-4
J: TRBJ2-7
length: 15
D: TRBD1
CDR3: CASSSSEDRIYEQYF
DNA: TGTGCCAGCAGTTCCAGTGAGGACAGGATCTACGAGCAGTACTTC

size: -
V: TRBV12-3/TRBV12-4
J: TRBJ2-4
length: 17
D: -
CDR3: CASRITRWGEAKNIQYF
DNA: TGTGCCAGCAGGATTACCCGTTGGGGGGAGGCCAAAAACATTCAGTACTTC

size: few
V: TRBV11-2
J: TRBJ2-2
length: 17
D: TRBD2
CDR3: CASSPRRGRANTGELFF
DNA: TGTGCCAGCTCCCCCCGTAGAGGGAGGGCGAACACCGGGGAGCTGTTTTTT

size: -
V: TRBV6-6
J: TRBJ2-1
length: 12
D: -
CDR3: CASSYSGTEQFF
DNA: TGTGCCAGCAGTTACTCAGGAACAGAGCAGTTCTTC

size: few
V: TRBV20-1
J: TRBJ1-4
length: 12
D: -
CDR3: CSAREGNEKLFF
DNA: TGCAGTGCTAGAGAAGGCAACGAAAAACTGTTTTTT

size: -
V: TRBV7-8
J: TRBJ2-1
length: 15
D: TRBD2
CDR3: CASRILAGGPNEQFF
DNA: TGTGCCAGCAGGATACTAGCGGGAGGGCCAAATGAGCAGTTCTTC

size: -
V: TRBV12-3/TRBV12-4
J: TRBJ2-1
length: 11
D: -
CDR3: CASSYRRRQFF
DNA: TGTGCCAGCAGTTACCGACGGAGGCAGTTCTTC

size: -
V: TRBV7-6
J: TRBJ1-3
length: 16
D: TRBD1
CDR3: CASSPWTGEGGNTIYF
DNA: TGTGCCAGCAGCCCGTGGACAGGGGAGGGAGGAAACACCATATATTTT

size: few
V: TRBV27
J: TRBJ2-3
length: 15
D: -
CDR3: CASRAGVRSGDTQYF
DNA: TGTGCCAGCAGAGCAGGGGTCCGCAGCGGAGATACGCAGTATTTT

size: -
V: TRBV7-9
J: TRBJ2-2
length: 17
D: TRBD2
CDR3: CASSAPPGLEGTGELFF
DNA: TGTGCCAGCAGCGCCCCCCCGGGACTAGAGGGTACCGGGGAGCTGTTTTTT

size: few
V: TRBV5-6
J: TRBJ2-5
length: 15
D: -
CDR3: CASSLAGVGQETQYF
DNA: TGTGCCAGCAGCTTGGCGGGAGTCGGTCAAGAGACCCAGTACTTC

size: -
V: TRBV15
J: TRBJ2-1
length: 15
D: -
CDR3: CATRGDFRGYNEQFF
DNA: TGTGCCACCAGGGGGGACTTTAGGGGCTACAATGAGCAGTTCTTC